Listed here are 18 T cell receptor beta chains from one sample, sequenced in a study of CD8 T cells in Susac syndrome. RNA was extracted with the RNeasy kit, and a quantity of about 0.45 to 1 ug was reverse transcribed using random hexamers. TCRdb passed the immunoSEQ multiplex PCR reads through MiXCR, listing each CDR3 protein once. The table records about 120,000 distinct CDR3 sequences, about 93% of them present only once. The sequenced sample consisted of CD4+ T cells from PBMCs. The receptors were gathered from a human donor in good health.

The chain carries TRBV7-2 and TRBJ1-6; the D is unclear. V lost 5 bases and J 5 bases, leaving 4 bases between the germline ends. Germline lookup yields CDR1 SGHTA and CDR2 FQGNSA. CDR3 length: 12 amino acids. CDR3 residues: CASSQNNSPLHF. Written as DNA, the CDR3 is TGTGCCAGCAGCCAAAATAATTCACCCCTCCACTTT. The full variable domain, its missing parts supplied by reference TRBV7-2 and TRBJ1-6, is GAGVSQSPSNKVTEKGKDVELRCDPISGHTALYWYRQSLGQGLEFLIYFQGNSAPDKSGLPSDRFSAERTGGSVSTLTIQRTQQEDSAVYLCASSQNNSPLHFGNGTRLTVT.

The V gene is TRBV25-1, the J gene TRBJ2-3; 8 nucleotides align to TRBD1. This CDR3 is 15 amino acids long. The ends lost 6 bases at V and 0 bases at J; junction bases unmatched: 5. Germline V gives CDR1 MGHDK, CDR2 SYGVNS. As DNA, the CDR3 is TGTGCCAGCAGCGTGGACAGGGCTAGCACAGATACGCAGTATTTT. Its protein is CASSVDRASTDTQYF.

The chain couples TRBV7-2 to TRBJ2-1, with D possibly TRBD2 on 6 matching bases. This CDR3 is 13 amino acids long. V dropped 7 bases and J dropped 9 bases, with 16 bases sitting between them. CDR1 SGHTA and CDR2 FQGNSA come from the germline V gene. CDR3 DNA sequence: TGTGCCAGCATCCCAGTGCGGGGCACTGAGCAGTTCTTC. Its protein product is CASIPVRGTEQFF.

The chain uses TRBV19 and TRBJ2-1; 10 positions match TRBD2. Germline-derived CDR1 and CDR2 are LNHDA and SQIVND (reference sequence). Trimming at V came to 7 bases and at J to 9 bases, leaving 12 bases not matched to a gene. This CDR3 comprises 15 residues. CDR3 coding DNA: TGTGCCAGTACAGCGGGAGGGCCAGGATTCCGTGAGCAGTTCTTC. Its translation is CASTAGGPGFREQFF.

The chain is built from TRBV20-1 and TRBJ2-7; D is possibly TRBD1 (6 bases). Per the germline V gene, CDR1 is DFQATT and CDR2 is SNEGSKA (reference sequence). V was trimmed by 1 base and J by 0 bases, leaving 10 bases between them. The CDR3 totals 14 residues. CDR3: CSARGDTFSYEQYF. For the CDR3, the DNA is TGCAGTGCTAGAGGGGACACGTTCTCCTACGAGCAGTACTTC.

V and J are TRBV6-5 and TRBJ2-7, with D perhaps matching TRBD1 (6 bases). The CDR3 totals 13 residues. The ends were cut back, 2 bases at V and 4 bases at J, with 9 bases in the middle. Germline CDR1 and CDR2: MNHEY and SVGAGI. In nucleotides, the CDR3 is TGTGCCAGCAGTTACGCACAGGGATACGAGCAGTACTTC. Its translation: CASSYAQGYEQYF.

This chain uses TRBV7-2 with TRBJ2-5; 9 bases align to TRBD2. Germline assignment: CDR1 SGHTA and CDR2 FQGNSA. The V segment lost 0 bases and the J segment 2 bases; nucleotides outside the gene matches: 4. The CDR3 spans 16 residues. The DNA of the CDR3 is TGTGCCAGCAGCTTAGCTGGCGGGGGGGCACAAGAGACCCAGTACTTC. Protein sequence: CASSLAGGGAQETQYF.

The chain combines TRBV3-1 with TRBJ1-3; D is unclear. V lost 0 bases and J 3 bases, leaving 12 bases between the germline ends. The germline CDR1 and CDR2 sequences are LGHDT and YNNKEL (reference sequence). The CDR3 extends over 16 amino acids. The CDR3 DNA follows: TGTGCCAGCAGCCAAGAGACATTTGGTAGTGGAAACACCATATATTTT. This codes for CASSQETFGSGNTIYF.

The gene calls are TRBV18 and TRBJ2-5; no reliable D call. Germline V gene sequence: CDR1 KGHSH, CDR2 LQKENI. The germline V and J ends were trimmed by 3 bases and 4 bases, with 6 bases remaining between them. The CDR3 loop spans 12 amino acids. The CDR3 here is CASSPLRETQYF. CDR3 nucleotides: TGTGCCAGCTCACCGCTCCGAGAGACCCAGTACTTC.

This chain uses TRBV29-1 with TRBJ2-3; D may be TRBD2 (6 bases). CDR1 SQVTM and CDR2 ANQGSEA come from the germline V gene. V was pared by 7 bases and J by 4 bases, with 18 bases between. The CDR3 is 14 amino acids. CDR3 loop: CSGAPGLAADTQYF. DNA for the CDR3: TGCAGCGGGGCGCCGGGGTTAGCGGCAGATACGCAGTATTTT.

This chain links TRBV29-1 with TRBJ1-1; the match to TRBD1 covers 7 bases. CDR1 and CDR2 from the germline V gene are SQVTM and ANQGSEA. This CDR3 comprises 13 residues. The ends lost 5 bases at V and 0 bases at J; junction bases unmatched: 3. The CDR3 region has the DNA TGCAGCGTTCCTGGGACAGTGAACACTGAAGCTTTCTTT. It specifies CSVPGTVNTEAFF.

The rearrangement joins TRBV19 to TRBJ2-7, with D perhaps TRBD1 (5 bases). The germline gives CDR1 LNHDA, CDR2 SQIVND (reference sequence). The CDR3 length is 12 residues. The V gene lost 6 bases and the J gene lost 3 bases, with 9 bases spanning the gap. The CDR3 is CASSDDSYEQYF. CDR3 DNA sequence: TGTGCCAGTAGCGACGACAGCTACGAGCAGTACTTC.

The rearrangement uses TRBV9 and TRBJ2-6; a weak D match, TRBD1 (5 bases). The CDR3 sequence is 14 residues long. Germline V CDR1 and CDR2: SGDLS, YYNGEE. V lost 0 bases and J lost 5, with 6 bases in between. CDR3 region: CASSVGGWANVLTF. CDR3 DNA: TGTGCCAGCAGCGTAGGGGGCTGGGCCAACGTCCTGACTTTC. Full variable domain (rest looked up from reference TRBV9 and TRBJ2-6): DSGVTQTPKHLITATGQRVTLRCSPRSGDLSVYWYQQSLDQGLQFLIQYYNGEERAKGNILERFSAQQFPDLHSELNLSSLELGDSALYFCASSVGGWANVLTFGAGSRLTVL.

The sample holds one count of this clonotype. This rearrangement joins TRBV2 to TRBJ1-1; D gene unclear. Trimming removed 6 bases at V and 4 bases at J, with 12 bases between. This CDR3 contains 13 residues. Per the germline V gene, CDR1 is SNHLY and CDR2 is FYNNEI. In nucleotides, the CDR3 is TGTGCCAGCAGCGTGGGGATCGGCACTGAAGCTTTCTTT. As protein: CASSVGIGTEAFF.

The CDR3 loop is CSASQMNTGELFF. The CDR3 DNA sequence: TGCAGTGCTAGTCAGATGAACACCGGGGAGCTGTTTTTT. The V and J genes are TRBV20-1 and TRBJ2-2; no definite D call. V was shortened by 3 bases and J by 1 base, with 6 bases between the two germline ends. The germline CDR1 and CDR2 sequences are DFQATT and SNEGSKA (reference sequence). This CDR3 is built from 13 residues.

J is TRBJ1-1 and V is TRBV4-3, with 7 positions matching TRBD1. CDR1 is LGHNA and CDR2 is YSLEER in the germline V gene. V lost 1 base, J lost 1 base, and 0 bases stayed unmatched. The CDR3 is made up of 14 amino acids. CDR3 protein: CASSQGDRNTEAFF. CDR3 nucleotide sequence: TGCGCCAGCAGCCAAGGGGACAGGAACACTGAAGCTTTCTTT.

This clonotype was picked up one time. The genes are TRBV7-2 and TRBJ2-5; D is ambiguous. Germline assignment: CDR1 SGHTA and CDR2 FQGNSA. Trimming removed 6 bases at V and 2 bases at J, with 16 bases between. CDR3 length equals 15 residues. CDR3 sequence (DNA): TGTGCCAGCAGTGGACGAATTAGACCTCAAGAGACCCAGTACTTC. Its translation is CASSGRIRPQETQYF.

The chain is built from TRBV29-1 and TRBJ2-3, with D hard to call. Germline V lookup: CDR1 SQVTM, CDR2 ANQGSEA. V gave up 5 bases and J gave up 0 bases, with 3 bases separating them. The CDR3 spans 11 residues. CDR3 DNA sequence: TGCAGCGTTACTAGCACAGATACGCAGTATTTT. It codes for CSVTSTDTQYF.